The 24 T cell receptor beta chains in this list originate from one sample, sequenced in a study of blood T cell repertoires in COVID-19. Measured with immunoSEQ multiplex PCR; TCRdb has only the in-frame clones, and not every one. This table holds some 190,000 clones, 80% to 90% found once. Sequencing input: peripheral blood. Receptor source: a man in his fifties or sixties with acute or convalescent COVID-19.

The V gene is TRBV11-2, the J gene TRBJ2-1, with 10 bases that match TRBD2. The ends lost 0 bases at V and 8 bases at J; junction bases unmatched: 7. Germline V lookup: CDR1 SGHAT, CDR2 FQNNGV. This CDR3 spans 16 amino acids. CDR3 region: CASSLEPSGRMDEQFF. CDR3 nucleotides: TGTGCCAGCAGCTTAGAACCTAGCGGGAGAATGGATGAGCAGTTCTTC.

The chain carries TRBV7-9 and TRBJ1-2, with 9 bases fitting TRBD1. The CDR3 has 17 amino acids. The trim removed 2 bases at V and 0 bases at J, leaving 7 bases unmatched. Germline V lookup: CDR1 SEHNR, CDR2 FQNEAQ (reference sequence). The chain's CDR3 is CASSLSGTGRSNYGYTF. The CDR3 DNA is TGTGCCAGCAGCTTATCCGGGACAGGGCGATCTAACTATGGCTACACCTTC.

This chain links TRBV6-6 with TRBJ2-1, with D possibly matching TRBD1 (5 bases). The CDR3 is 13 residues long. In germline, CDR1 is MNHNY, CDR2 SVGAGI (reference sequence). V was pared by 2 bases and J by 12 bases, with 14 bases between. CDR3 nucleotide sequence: TGTGCCAGCAGTTACGGGCAGGGCTATGGGCAGTTCTTC. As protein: CASSYGQGYGQFF.

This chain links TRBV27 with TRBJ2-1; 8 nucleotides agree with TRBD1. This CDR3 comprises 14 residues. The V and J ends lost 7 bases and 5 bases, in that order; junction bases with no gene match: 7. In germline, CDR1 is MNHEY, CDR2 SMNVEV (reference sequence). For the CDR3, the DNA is TGTGCCAGCATGCCGACAGGGGCCCACAATGAGCAGTTCTTC. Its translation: CASMPTGAHNEQFF.

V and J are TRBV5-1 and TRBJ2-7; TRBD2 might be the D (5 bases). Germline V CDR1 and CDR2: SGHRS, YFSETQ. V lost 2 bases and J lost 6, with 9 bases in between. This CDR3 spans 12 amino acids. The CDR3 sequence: CASSFGLIEQYF. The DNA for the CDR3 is TGCGCCAGCAGCTTTGGACTGATCGAGCAGTACTTC.

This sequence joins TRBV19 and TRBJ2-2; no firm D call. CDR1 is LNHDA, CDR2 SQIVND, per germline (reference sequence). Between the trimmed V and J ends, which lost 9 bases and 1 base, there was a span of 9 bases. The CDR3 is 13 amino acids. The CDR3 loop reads CASQIQNTGELFF. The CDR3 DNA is TGTGCCAGCCAAATACAGAACACCGGGGAGCTGTTTTTT.

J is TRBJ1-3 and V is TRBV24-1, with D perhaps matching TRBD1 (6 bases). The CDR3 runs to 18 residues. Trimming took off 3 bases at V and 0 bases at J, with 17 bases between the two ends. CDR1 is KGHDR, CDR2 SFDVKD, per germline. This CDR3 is CATSDRSATGYSGNTIYF. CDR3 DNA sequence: TGTGCCACCAGTGATCGATCCGCTACAGGGTACTCTGGAAACACCATATATTTT.

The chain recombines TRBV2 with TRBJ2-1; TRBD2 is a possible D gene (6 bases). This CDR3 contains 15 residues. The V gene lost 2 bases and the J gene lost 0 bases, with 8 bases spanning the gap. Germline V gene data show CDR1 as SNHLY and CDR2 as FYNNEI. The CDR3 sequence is CASSEMTSSYNEQFF. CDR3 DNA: TGTGCCAGCAGTGAAATGACTAGCTCCTACAATGAGCAGTTCTTC.

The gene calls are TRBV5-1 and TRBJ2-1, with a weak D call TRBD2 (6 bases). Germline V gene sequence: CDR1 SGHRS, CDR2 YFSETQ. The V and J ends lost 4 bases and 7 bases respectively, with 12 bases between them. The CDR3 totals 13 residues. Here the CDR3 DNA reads TGCGCCAGCAGCCCGGAGGGGCGGAATGAGCAGTTCTTC. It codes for CASSPEGRNEQFF.

CDR3 sequence (DNA): TGTGCCAGCAGCCCAAGGACTAGCGGGTTTAACACCGGGGAGCTGTTTTTT. Protein: CASSPRTSGFNTGELFF. The rearrangement links TRBV7-2 to TRBJ2-2; TRBD2 matches at 11 bases. The CDR3 totals 17 residues. The trim removed 5 bases at V and 2 bases at J, leaving 7 bases unmatched. CDR1 SGHTA and CDR2 FQGNSA come from the germline V gene.

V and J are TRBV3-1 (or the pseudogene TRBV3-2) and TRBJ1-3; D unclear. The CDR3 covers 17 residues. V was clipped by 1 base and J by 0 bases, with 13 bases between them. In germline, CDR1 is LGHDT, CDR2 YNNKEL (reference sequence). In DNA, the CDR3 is TGTGCCAGCAGCCAAGTTGTGACTGTAACCTCTGGAAACACCATATATTTT. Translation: CASSQVVTVTSGNTIYF.

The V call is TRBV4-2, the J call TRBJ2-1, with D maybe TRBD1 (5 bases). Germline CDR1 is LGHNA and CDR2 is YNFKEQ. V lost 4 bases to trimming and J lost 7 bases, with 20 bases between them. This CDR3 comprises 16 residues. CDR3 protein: CASSPRKVAAGNEQFF. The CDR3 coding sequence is TGTGCCAGCAGCCCAAGGAAGGTGGCGGCAGGGAATGAGCAGTTCTTC.

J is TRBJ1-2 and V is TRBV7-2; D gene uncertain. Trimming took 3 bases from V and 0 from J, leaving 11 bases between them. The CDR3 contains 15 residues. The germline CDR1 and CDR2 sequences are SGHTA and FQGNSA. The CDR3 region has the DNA TGTGCCAGCAGCTTTTTGCCAGGTTCTAACTATGGCTACACCTTC. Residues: CASSFLPGSNYGYTF.

Here the CDR3 reads CALRDRGGYEQYF. DNA of the CDR3: TGTGCCCTGAGGGACAGGGGTGGCTACGAGCAGTACTTC. V usage is TRBV6-4 and J usage is TRBJ2-7, with TRBD1 matching over 10 bases. Germline V gene data show CDR1 as MRHNA and CDR2 as SNTAGT. The CDR3 length is 13 residues. The ends lost 11 bases at V and 3 bases at J; junction bases unmatched: 7.

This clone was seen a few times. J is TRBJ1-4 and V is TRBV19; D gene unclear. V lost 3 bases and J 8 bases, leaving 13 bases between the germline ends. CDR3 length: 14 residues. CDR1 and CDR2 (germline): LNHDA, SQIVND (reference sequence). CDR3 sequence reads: CASSMGLGREKLFF. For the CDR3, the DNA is TGTGCCAGTAGTATGGGCCTGGGGAGGGAAAAACTGTTTTTT.

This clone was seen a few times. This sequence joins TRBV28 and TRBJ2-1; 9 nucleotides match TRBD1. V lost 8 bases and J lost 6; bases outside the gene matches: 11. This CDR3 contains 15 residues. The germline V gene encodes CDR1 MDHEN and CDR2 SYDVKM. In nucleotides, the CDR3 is TGTGCCAGCTCCCGGGGGGACAGGGAAATCAATGAGCAGTTCTTC. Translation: CASSRGDREINEQFF.

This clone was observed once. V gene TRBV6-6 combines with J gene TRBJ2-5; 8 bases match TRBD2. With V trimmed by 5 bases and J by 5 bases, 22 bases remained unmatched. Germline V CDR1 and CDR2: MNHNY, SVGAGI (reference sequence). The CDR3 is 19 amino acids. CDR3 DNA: TGTGCCAGCAGTCGAGGCAGGGGAGCCCTTCGGGAGGGCCGGGAGACCCAGTACTTC. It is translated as CASSRGRGALREGRETQYF.

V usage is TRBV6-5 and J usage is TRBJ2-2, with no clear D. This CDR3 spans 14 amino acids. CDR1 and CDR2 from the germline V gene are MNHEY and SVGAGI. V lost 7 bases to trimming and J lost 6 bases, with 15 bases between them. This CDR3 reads CASTYSSKAGELFF. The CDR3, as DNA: TGTGCCAGCACGTATTCGAGCAAAGCCGGGGAGCTGTTTTTT.

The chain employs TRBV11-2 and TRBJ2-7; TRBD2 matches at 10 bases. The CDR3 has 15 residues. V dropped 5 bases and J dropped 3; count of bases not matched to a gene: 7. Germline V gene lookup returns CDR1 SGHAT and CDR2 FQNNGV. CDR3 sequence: CASSPRTSGYYEQYF. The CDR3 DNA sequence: TGTGCCAGCAGCCCCAGGACTAGCGGTTACTACGAGCAGTACTTC.

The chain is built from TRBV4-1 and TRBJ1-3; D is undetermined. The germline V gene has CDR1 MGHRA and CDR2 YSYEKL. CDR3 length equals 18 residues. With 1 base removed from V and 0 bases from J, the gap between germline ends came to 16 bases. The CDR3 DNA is TGCGCCAGCAGCCAAGGGGCCCGGGGAGGCCTCTCTGGAAACACCATATATTTT. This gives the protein CASSQGARGGLSGNTIYF.

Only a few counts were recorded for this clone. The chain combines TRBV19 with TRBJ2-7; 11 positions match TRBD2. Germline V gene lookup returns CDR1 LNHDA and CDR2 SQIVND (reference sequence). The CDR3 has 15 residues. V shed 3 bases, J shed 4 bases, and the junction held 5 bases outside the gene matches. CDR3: CASSIAGLADYEQYF. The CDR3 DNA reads TGTGCCAGTAGTATCGCGGGACTAGCGGATTACGAGCAGTACTTC.

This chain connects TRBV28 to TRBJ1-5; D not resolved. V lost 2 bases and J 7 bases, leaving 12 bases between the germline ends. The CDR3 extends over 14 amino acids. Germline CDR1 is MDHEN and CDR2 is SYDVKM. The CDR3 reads CASSLGKGVQPQHF. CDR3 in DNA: TGTGCCAGCAGTTTAGGTAAGGGAGTACAGCCCCAGCATTTT.

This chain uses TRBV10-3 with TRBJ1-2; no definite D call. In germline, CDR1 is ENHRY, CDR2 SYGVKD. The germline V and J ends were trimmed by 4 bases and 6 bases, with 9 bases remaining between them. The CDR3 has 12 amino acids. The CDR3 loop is CAISVNGDGYTF. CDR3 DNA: TGTGCCATCAGTGTAAACGGGGATGGCTACACCTTC.

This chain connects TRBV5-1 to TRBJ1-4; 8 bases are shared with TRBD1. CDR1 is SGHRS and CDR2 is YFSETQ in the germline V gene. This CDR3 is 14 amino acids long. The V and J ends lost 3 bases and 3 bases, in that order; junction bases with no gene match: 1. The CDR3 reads CASSSGQANEKLFF. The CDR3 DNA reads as TGCGCCAGCAGCTCGGGACAGGCTAATGAAAAACTGTTTTTT. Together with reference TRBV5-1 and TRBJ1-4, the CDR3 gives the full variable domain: KAGVTQTPRYLIKTRGQQVTLSCSPISGHRSVSWYQQTPGQGLQFLFEYFSETQRNKGNFPGRFSGRQFSNSRSEMNVSTLELGDSALYLCASSSGQANEKLFFGSGTQLSVL.